These T cell receptor beta chains were read from a single sample in a study of molecular identifiers for immune sequencing clone quantification. TCRdb reprocessed the PCR reads via MiXCR and lists one record per CDR3 protein. Among 60,000 to 70,000 distinct CDR3 sequences listed, approximately 18% were seen once. Sequencing was carried out using naive CD8+ T cells from blood, with Jurkat cell RNA spiked in. The receptors were sampled from a human donor in good health. Some libraries in this study had Jurkat cell RNA spiked in. Each CDR3 is given with its conserved first and last residue. D genes are given only for firm matches. Part of the rows lack a size; the others show once, few, many or a class for expanded clones.

many	TRBJ2-2	TRBV7-3	.	CASSPTLTMNTGELFF	TGTGCCAGCAGCCCGACCCTGACTATGAACACCGGGGAGCTGTTTTTT
many	TRBJ2-4	TRBV28	.	CASSLNRNIQYF	TGTGCCAGCAGTTTAAATCGGAACATTCAGTACTTC
.	TRBJ2-7	TRBV6-6	TRBD2	CASSLRTSGSVFSSYEQYF	TGTGCCAGCAGTTTGAGGACTAGCGGGAGCGTCTTTAGCTCCTACGAGCAGTACTTC
many	TRBJ2-1	TRBV7-3	TRBD2	CASSFGGGNPYNEQFF	TGTGCCAGCAGCTTTGGGGGGGGGAACCCCTACAATGAGCAGTTCTTC
many	TRBJ2-5	TRBV6-5	.	CASSQERGETQYF	TGTGCCAGCAGCCAAGAACGGGGAGAGACCCAGTACTTC
.	TRBJ2-1	TRBV4-3	.	CASSQDWAGNPKVYNEQFF	TGCGCCAGCAGCCAAGATTGGGCGGGAAATCCAAAAGTCTACAATGAGCAGTTCTTC
.	TRBJ1-5	TRBV12-3/TRBV12-4	TRBD1	CASSFTAGGDQPQHF	TGTGCCAGCAGTTTTACGGCAGGGGGGGATCAGCCCCAGCATTTT
.	TRBJ2-1	TRBV27	.	CASSSPTSSYNEQFF	TGTGCCAGCAGTTCACCCACCAGCTCCTACAATGAGCAGTTCTTC
many	TRBJ2-1	TRBV11-3	.	CASSHQRLKNEQFF	TGTGCCAGCAGCCACCAGAGGCTAAAAAATGAGCAGTTCTTC
many	TRBJ2-1	TRBV20-1	TRBD2	CSASLASGSYEQFF	TGCAGTGCTAGTTTGGCTAGCGGGAGTTATGAGCAGTTCTTC
few	TRBJ2-7	TRBV5-3	.	CASRGENYEQYF	TGTGCCAGCAGGGGGGAGAACTACGAGCAGTACTTC
many	TRBJ2-3	TRBV27	TRBD2	CASSATAGGTDTQYF	TGTGCCAGCAGTGCCACGGCGGGAGGCACAGATACGCAGTATTTT
medium-sized	TRBJ2-3	TRBV7-2	TRBD2	CASSTLQFSGKSTDTQYF	TGTGCCAGCAGCACACTTCAGTTCAGCGGGAAAAGCACAGATACGCAGTATTTT
many	TRBJ2-1	TRBV10-3	.	CATGGAYPSYNEQFF	TGTGCCACAGGCGGGGCTTACCCATCCTACAATGAGCAGTTCTTC
many	TRBJ2-5	TRBV7-2	TRBD2	CASSPTYGTSGSWETQYF	TGTGCCAGCAGCCCCACCTACGGGACTAGCGGCTCGTGGGAGACCCAGTACTTC
many	TRBJ2-2	TRBV6-5	.	CASSYPEGGELFF	TGTGCCAGCAGTTACCCCGAGGGGGGGGAGCTGTTTTTT
.	TRBJ2-1	TRBV6-2/TRBV6-3	.	CASSFQGDFYYEQFF	TGTGCCAGCAGTTTTCAAGGGGACTTCTACTATGAGCAGTTCTTC
.	TRBJ2-2	TRBV14	.	CASSQMELATLRGELFF	TGTGCCAGCAGCCAAATGGAACTAGCCACTTTGAGGGGGGAGCTGTTTTTT
many	TRBJ2-1	TRBV10-3	TRBD2	CAISGGDYNEQFF	TGTGCCATCTCGGGGGGGGACTACAATGAGCAGTTCTTC
many	TRBJ2-2	TRBV7-6	.	CASSLVLAPLRNTGELFF	TGTGCCAGCAGCTTAGTCTTGGCCCCCCTACGAAACACCGGGGAGCTGTTTTTT
many	TRBJ2-5	TRBV29-1	.	CSALTTVLIQETQYF	TGCAGCGCCCTGACAACTGTCCTAATCCAAGAGACCCAGTACTTC
.	TRBJ2-7	TRBV27	.	CASSSLSNEQYF	TGTGCCAGCAGTTCCCTGAGTAACGAGCAGTACTTC
many	TRBJ2-7	TRBV20-1	.	CSARQKSYEQYF	TGCAGTGCTAGGCAGAAGTCCTACGAGCAGTACTTC
many	TRBJ2-1	TRBV7-9	TRBD2	CASSPTTSGSPNEQFF	TGTGCCAGCAGCCCGACGACTAGCGGGAGCCCCAATGAGCAGTTCTTC
few	TRBJ1-3	TRBV9	.	CASSVGSGNTIYF	TGTGCCAGCAGCGTAGGATCTGGAAACACCATATATTTT
many	TRBJ2-2	TRBV15	.	CATSTTERNTGELFF	TGTGCCACCAGCACAACCGAAAGAAACACCGGGGAGCTGTTTTTT
many	TRBJ2-6	TRBV20-1	TRBD1	CSASPTGAGANVLTF	TGCAGTGCTAGCCCGACAGGGGCTGGGGCCAACGTCCTGACTTTC
few	TRBJ2-1	TRBV10-3	TRBD1	CAISDLTGINEQFF	TGTGCCATCAGTGACCTGACAGGGATCAATGAGCAGTTCTTC
.	TRBJ2-1	TRBV12-3/TRBV12-4	TRBD2	CASSILAGGPNEQFF	TGTGCCAGCAGTATACTAGCGGGAGGGCCTAATGAGCAGTTCTTC
few	TRBJ2-7	TRBV19	TRBD2	CACSHGLAGVEQYF	TGTGCCTGTAGTCATGGACTAGCGGGTGTCGAGCAGTACTTC
few	TRBJ1-3	TRBV12-3/TRBV12-4	.	CASSLWPRSGNTIYF	TGTGCCAGCAGTTTATGGCCCAGGAGCGGAAACACCATATATTTT
.	TRBJ2-1	TRBV19	TRBD2	CASSPLAGGLNNEQFF	TGTGCCAGTAGTCCACTAGCGGGAGGGCTAAACAATGAGCAGTTCTTC
many	TRBJ1-2	TRBV18	TRBD1	CASSPPPGQPNYGYTF	TGTGCCAGCTCACCTCCCCCGGGACAGCCTAACTATGGCTACACCTTC
many	TRBJ1-3	TRBV5-1	.	CASTQSNRAGNTIYF	TGCGCCAGCACCCAGTCTAACAGGGCTGGAAACACCATATATTTT
many	TRBJ2-7	TRBV7-9	.	CASSSYLDINYEQYF	TGTGCCAGCAGCTCCTACTTGGACATTAACTACGAGCAGTACTTC
many	TRBJ2-7	TRBV3-1	TRBD2	CASSPGTSGSYEQYF	TGTGCCAGCAGCCCCGGGACTAGCGGCTCCTACGAGCAGTACTTC
.	TRBJ1-4	TRBV29-1	.	CSVEGFGEGTNEKLFF	TGCAGCGTTGAGGGGTTCGGGGAGGGGACTAATGAAAAACTGTTTTTT
many	TRBJ1-2	TRBV6-5	TRBD1	CASSYVDRGQSNYGYTF	TGTGCCAGCAGTTACGTGGACAGGGGGCAATCTAACTATGGCTACACCTTC
many	TRBJ2-7	TRBV20-1	TRBD2	CSARDYDTSGTIYEQYF	TGCAGTGCTAGAGATTACGATACTAGCGGGACTATCTACGAGCAGTACTTC
.	TRBJ1-5	TRBV13	.	CASSFGVGQPQRF	TGTGCCAGCAGCTTCGGGGTGGGTCAGCCCCAGCGTTTT
many	TRBJ2-1	TRBV29-1	.	CSVMGNNEQFF	TGCAGCGTTATGGGGAACAATGAGCAGTTCTTC
.	TRBJ2-5	TRBV19	TRBD1	CASSEQGSETQYF	TGTGCCAGTAGTGAACAGGGGTCAGAGACCCAGTACTTC
many	TRBJ1-2	TRBV23-1	.	CASSQNDYGYTF	TGCGCCAGCAGTCAAAATGACTATGGCTACACCTTC
.	TRBJ2-7	TRBV9	TRBD2	CASSETSGFYEQYF	TGTGCCAGCAGCGAAACTAGCGGGTTCTACGAGCAGTACTTC
many	TRBJ1-1	TRBV4-1	.	CASSPLGGAPRNTEAFF	TGCGCCAGCAGCCCCCTCGGGGGGGCCCCCCGGAACACTGAAGCTTTCTTT
many	TRBJ2-3	TRBV7-9	TRBD1	CADRAGPDTQYF	TGTGCCGACAGGGCGGGCCCAGATACGCAGTATTTT
many	TRBJ1-1	TRBV4-3	TRBD1	CASSQDWQGGSTEAFF	TGCGCCAGCAGCCAAGATTGGCAGGGGGGGAGCACTGAAGCTTTCTTT
many	TRBJ2-2	TRBV4-1	.	CASSQAVEAQNTGELFF	TGCGCCAGCAGCCAAGCGGTGGAGGCGCAAAACACCGGGGAGCTGTTTTTT
many	TRBJ2-7	TRBV6-2/TRBV6-3	TRBD1	CASSYSRQGPEQYF	TGTGCCAGCAGTTACTCCCGACAGGGTCCCGAGCAGTACTTC
.	TRBJ1-2	TRBV7-6	TRBD1	CASSLLGQEAYGYTF	TGTGCCAGCAGCTTACTCGGACAGGAGGCCTATGGCTACACCTTC
many	TRBJ2-7	TRBV4-3	.	CASSQEPGGGYEQYF	TGCGCCAGCAGCCAAGAGCCAGGGGGAGGCTACGAGCAGTACTTC
many	TRBJ2-7	TRBV7-6	TRBD2	CASSERNSGLAVAYEQYF	TGTGCCAGCAGCGAACGTAACTCGGGACTAGCGGTCGCCTACGAGCAGTACTTC
.	TRBJ2-7	TRBV27	.	CASRGSFGYEQYF	TGTGCCAGCAGGGGTAGTTTCGGCTACGAGCAGTACTTC
many	TRBJ2-7	TRBV7-8	.	CASSSARRTYEQYF	TGTGCCAGCAGCTCGGCCAGGCGTACCTACGAGCAGTACTTC
many	TRBJ2-1	TRBV4-3	.	CASSHDGGSYNEQFF	TGCGCCAGCAGCCATGACGGAGGCTCCTACAATGAGCAGTTCTTC
many	TRBJ1-5	TRBV6-2/TRBV6-3	.	CASSPTRFEVGNQPQHF	TGTGCCAGCAGCCCCACGAGGTTCGAAGTTGGCAATCAGCCCCAGCATTTT
many	TRBJ2-3	TRBV7-9	.	CASSLAEGADTQYF	TGTGCCAGCAGCTTAGCGGAGGGGGCAGATACGCAGTATTTT
many	TRBJ2-3	TRBV12-3/TRBV12-4	.	CASSLEAPDTQYF	TGTGCCAGCAGTTTGGAAGCACCAGATACGCAGTATTTT
.	TRBJ1-1	TRBV29-1	.	CSVDTEALF	TGCAGCGTCGACACTGAAGCTCTCTTT